One sample yielded the 32 T cell receptor beta chains listed below, sequenced in a study of blood T cell repertoires in COVID-19. Profiled with immunoSEQ multiplex PCR; TCRdb holds only in-frame clones, not every one. The table records 120,000 to 150,000 clones, 80% of them present only once. Sequencing used peripheral blood. These receptors all come from a man between 60 and 75 years old with active or convalescent COVID-19.

V gene TRBV19 combines with J gene TRBJ1-3; D is uncertain. The CDR3 runs to 12 residues. V was clipped by 7 bases and J by 4 bases, with 8 bases between them. Germline CDR1 LNHDA, CDR2 SQIVND (reference sequence). The CDR3 reads CASKAGGNTIYF. The DNA of the CDR3 is TGTGCCAGTAAGGCCGGGGGAAACACCATATATTTT.

The CDR3 spells CASSYSNQPQHF. The CDR3 DNA sequence: TGTGCCAGCAGCTATAGCAATCAGCCCCAGCATTTT. The chain employs TRBV3-1 (or the pseudogene TRBV3-2) and TRBJ1-5; no definite D call. The CDR3 totals 12 residues. From germline, CDR1 is LGHDT and CDR2 YNNKEL (reference sequence). Trimming removed 5 bases from V and 0 bases from J, with 2 bases in between.

This clone occurred once. This sequence joins TRBV2 and TRBJ2-1; 9 bases agree with TRBD1. With V trimmed by 7 bases and J by 8 bases, 6 bases remained unmatched. Germline V gene data show CDR1 as SNHLY and CDR2 as FYNNEI. The CDR3 loop spans 13 amino acids. The CDR3 sequence is CASNRGRPDEQFF. The CDR3 DNA follows: TGTGCCAGCAACAGGGGGCGTCCTGATGAGCAGTTCTTC. Together with reference TRBV2 and TRBJ2-1, the CDR3 gives the full variable domain: EPEVTQTPSHQVTQMGQEVILRCVPISNHLYFYWYRQILGQKVEFLVSFYNNEISEKSEIFDDQFSVERPDGSNFTLKIRSTKLEDSAMYFCASNRGRPDEQFFGPGTRLTVL.

This clone was found once. This rearrangement joins TRBV28 to TRBJ1-6; 10 bases match TRBD1. CDR1 is MDHEN and CDR2 is SYDVKM in the germline V gene. The CDR3 is 16 amino acids. Trimming took 5 bases from V and 12 from J; bases not matched to a gene: 13. The CDR3 DNA is TGTGCCAGCAGTACTACCGGGACAGGGGCCGTGGGACCCCTCCACTTT. It encodes CASSTTGTGAVGPLHF. The full variable domain, completed using reference TRBV28 and TRBJ1-6, is DVKVTQSSRYLVKRTGEKVFLECVQDMDHENMFWYRQDPGLGLRLIYFSYDVKMKEKGDIPEGYSVSREKKERFSLILESASTNQTSMYLCASSTTGTGAVGPLHFGNGTRLTVT.

The CDR3: CASSIDSGGEQYF. DNA for the CDR3: TGTGCCAGTAGTATAGATTCGGGGGGAGAGCAGTACTTC. The rearrangement links TRBV19 to TRBJ2-7; 7 positions agree with TRBD2. CDR3 length: 13 amino acids. The V and J ends lost 0 bases and 7 bases, in that order; junction bases with no gene match: 3. The germline V gene encodes CDR1 LNHDA and CDR2 SQIVND (reference sequence).

Written as DNA, the CDR3 is TGCGCCAGCGGGAGGGCCCCGGACAATGAGCAGTTCTTC. Translated: CASGRAPDNEQFF. The gene calls are TRBV5-1 and TRBJ2-1; 7 nucleotides align to TRBD2. V shed 7 bases and J 5 bases; nucleotides not matched to a gene: 6. Germline V gene sequence: CDR1 SGHRS, CDR2 YFSETQ. CDR3 size: 13 residues.

This rearrangement joins TRBV4-2 to TRBJ2-1; possible D gene TRBD2, 6 bases. V lost 4 bases, J lost 6 bases, and 16 bases lay in between. The CDR3 has 15 residues. In germline, CDR1 is LGHNA, CDR2 YNFKEQ. The CDR3, as DNA: TGTGCCAGCAGCCGGGAGGACCCGAAAACCAATGAGCAGTTCTTC. It codes for CASSREDPKTNEQFF.

The V call is TRBV5-1, the J call TRBJ2-2, with 8 bases identical to TRBD1. The length of the CDR3 is 15 residues. Germline CDR1 and CDR2: SGHRS and YFSETQ. Germline trimming cut 1 base from V and 5 bases from J; bases unmatched to any gene: 4. The CDR3 nucleotides are TGCGCCAGCAGCTTGTACCAGGGGGCGACCGGGGAGCTGTTTTTT. It translates to CASSLYQGATGELFF.

The chain couples TRBV12-3 or TRBV12-4 to TRBJ1-2; TRBD1 might be the D (5 bases). Trimming left V 8 bases short and J 3 bases short, with 7 bases between. CDR3 size: 11 residues. The CDR3 bases are TGTGCCAGCCTCAGGGACTATGGCTACACCTTC. As protein: CASLRDYGYTF.

The CDR3 DNA reads as TGTGCCAGCAGCCCATCCTCGGGGGGTGAGCAGTTCTTC. This codes for CASSPSSGGEQFF. This chain links TRBV7-3 with TRBJ2-1; 7 bases are a match to TRBD2. The germline V gene has CDR1 SGHTA and CDR2 FQGTGA. Trimming cost V 5 bases and J 9 bases; bases outside gene matches: 7. The CDR3 runs to 13 residues.

This rearrangement joins TRBV4-3 to TRBJ2-3; TRBD2 agrees at 7 bases. Germline assignment: CDR1 LGHNA and CDR2 YSLEER. V dropped 4 bases and J dropped 2; count of bases not matched to a gene: 6. The CDR3 sequence is 15 residues long. The CDR3 loop reads CASSRGGGNTDTQYF. CDR3 coding DNA: TGCGCCAGCAGCCGCGGCGGGGGAAACACAGATACGCAGTATTTT.

The chain recombines TRBV5-4 with TRBJ2-5; the match to TRBD2 covers 12 bases. The germline CDR1 and CDR2 sequences are SGHNT and YYREEE (reference sequence). The trim removed 0 bases at V and 5 bases at J, leaving 8 bases unmatched. The CDR3 totals 17 residues. The CDR3 sequence is CASSLDPRTSGTETQYF. The CDR3 coding sequence is TGTGCCAGCAGCTTGGACCCTAGGACTAGCGGGACGGAGACCCAGTACTTC.

The V call is TRBV11-2, the J call TRBJ1-2; 7 nucleotides agree with TRBD1. This CDR3 has 14 amino acids. CDR1 and CDR2 from the germline V gene are SGHAT and FQNNGV. V shed 1 base and J 5 bases; nucleotides not matched to a gene: 4. CDR3 sequence reads: CASSLAGGQYGYTF. Written as DNA, the CDR3 is TGTGCCAGCAGCTTAGCAGGGGGGCAGTATGGCTACACCTTC.

This chain connects TRBV4-3 to TRBJ2-2; 11 positions match TRBD2. With 4 bases clipped from V and 5 bases from J, the junction kept 6 bases outside the gene matches. Germline V gene lookup returns CDR1 LGHNA and CDR2 YSLEER. The CDR3 runs 16 residues. The chain's CDR3 is CASSLDTSGRTGELFF. DNA of the CDR3: TGCGCCAGCAGCCTCGATACTAGCGGGAGAACCGGGGAGCTGTTTTTT.

The gene calls are TRBV20-1 and TRBJ2-7, with 7 nucleotides matching TRBD2. The CDR3 loop spans 11 amino acids. The V gene's germline CDR1 is DFQATT and CDR2 SNEGSKA (reference sequence). V trimming: 3 bases; J trimming: 5 bases; junction bases outside the gene matches: 1. In DNA form, the CDR3 reads TGCAGTGCTAGTGGGAGGGACGAGCAGTACTTC. It specifies CSASGRDEQYF.

The chain carries TRBV2 and TRBJ2-5; 7 bases line up with TRBD2. The CDR3 is 17 residues long. Trimming cost V 7 bases and J 4 bases; bases outside gene matches: 18. Looked up from germline, CDR1 is SNHLY and CDR2 is FYNNEI. The CDR3 nucleotides are TGTGCCAGCACCCCCGACGGGGGAGCGGGCGGGGGAGAGACCCAGTACTTC. It encodes CASTPDGGAGGGETQYF.

The chain has TRBV3-1 (or the pseudogene TRBV3-2) and TRBJ1-1; TRBD1 might be the D (5 bases). The germline V gene has CDR1 LGHDT and CDR2 YNNKEL (reference sequence). The CDR3 loop spans 15 amino acids. The V end lost 4 bases, the J end lost 1 base, and 13 bases lay between the germline ends. CDR3 in amino acids: CASSPVFQGNTEAFF. The CDR3 region has the DNA TGTGCCAGCAGCCCCGTCTTTCAGGGGAACACTGAAGCTTTCTTT.

The V call is TRBV5-1, the J call TRBJ2-2; TRBD2 matches at 10 bases. CDR1 SGHRS and CDR2 YFSETQ come from the germline V gene. This CDR3 is 17 amino acids long. The ends lost 4 bases at V and 5 bases at J; junction bases unmatched: 11. CDR3 sequence reads: CASSLVAGTSVTGELFF. DNA for the CDR3: TGCGCCAGCAGCCTCGTCGCCGGGACTAGCGTTACCGGGGAGCTGTTTTTT. Full variable domain (outside the CDR3, taken from reference TRBV5-1 and TRBJ2-2): KAGVTQTPRYLIKTRGQQVTLSCSPISGHRSVSWYQQTPGQGLQFLFEYFSETQRNKGNFPGRFSGRQFSNSRSEMNVSTLELGDSALYLCASSLVAGTSVTGELFFGEGSRLTVL.

About this clone: This same CDR3 is encoded by further DNA sequences in the sample. The gene calls are TRBV12-3 or TRBV12-4 and TRBJ1-1; maybe TRBD1 (6 bases). CDR3 length: 13 amino acids. The V and J ends lost 5 bases and 5 bases respectively, with 12 bases between them. The chain's CDR3 is CASSRKGGTEAFF. In DNA form, the CDR3 reads TGTGCCAGCAGTAGGAAAGGGGGAACTGAAGCTTTCTTT.

This clone was seen at least ten times. V and J are TRBV27 and TRBJ2-7; D not certain. The V and J ends lost 2 bases and 5 bases respectively, with 10 bases between them. Looked up from germline, CDR1 is MNHEY and CDR2 is SMNVEV (reference sequence). The CDR3 is 13 amino acids. Written as DNA, the CDR3 is TGTGCCAGCAGTTTAGGGCAGCTCAACGAGCAGTACTTC. Encoded protein: CASSLGQLNEQYF.

The rearrangement joins TRBV30 to TRBJ1-4; no reliable D call. The germline V gene encodes CDR1 GTSNPN and CDR2 SVGIG (reference sequence). V shed 5 bases and J shed 6 bases, with 16 bases lying between them. There are 14 residues in the CDR3. CDR3 sequence: CAWGGGEQYEKLFF. The DNA of the CDR3 is TGTGCCTGGGGTGGCGGGGAACAGTATGAAAAACTGTTTTTT.

The chain joins TRBV11-2 to TRBJ2-3; 7 nucleotides match TRBD1. The CDR3 consists of 18 residues. CDR1 is SGHAT, CDR2 FQNNGV, per germline. V dropped 2 bases and J dropped 4; count of bases not matched to a gene: 15. The DNA of the CDR3 is TGTGCCAGCAGCTTATTTAGGGGGCCGAAAGCGGACCCAGATACGCAGTATTTT. Translated, it gives CASSLFRGPKADPDTQYF.

This chain connects TRBV5-1 to TRBJ1-2; the D is unclear. The CDR3 runs to 11 residues. Germline V gene data show CDR1 as SGHRS and CDR2 as YFSETQ. V was pared by 8 bases and J by 6 bases, with 11 bases between. The CDR3 here is CASRAFDGYTF. In DNA form, the CDR3 reads TGCGCCAGTAGAGCGTTCGATGGCTACACCTTC.

This rearrangement joins TRBV2 to TRBJ2-5; D uncertain. With 8 bases removed from V and 4 bases from J, the gap between germline ends came to 11 bases. CDR1 SNHLY and CDR2 FYNNEI come from the germline V gene. This CDR3 has 12 amino acids. For the CDR3, the DNA is TGTGCCAGCTCGGTAGCTGGAGAGACCCAGTACTTC. This codes for CASSVAGETQYF. The variable domain in full, completed from reference TRBV2 and TRBJ2-5, reads EPEVTQTPSHQVTQMGQEVILRCVPISNHLYFYWYRQILGQKVEFLVSFYNNEISEKSEIFDDQFSVERPDGSNFTLKIRSTKLEDSAMYFCASSVAGETQYFGPGTRLLVL.

V usage is TRBV5-1 and J usage is TRBJ2-3, with TRBD1 as a possible D gene (5 bases). Germline V gene sequence: CDR1 SGHRS, CDR2 YFSETQ. V dropped 2 bases and J dropped 2 bases, with 9 bases sitting between them. The CDR3 length is 14 residues. The CDR3: CASSFGQVTDTQYF. DNA of the CDR3: TGCGCCAGCAGCTTTGGACAAGTCACAGATACGCAGTATTTT.

The CDR3 bases are TGTGCCACCAGTGGTCGACAGGGAAACCAGCCCCAGCATTTT. Protein sequence: CATSGRQGNQPQHF. The gene calls are TRBV24-1 and TRBJ1-5; 7 nucleotides line up with TRBD1. Trimming removed 5 bases from V and 7 bases from J; junction bases left unmatched: 7. This CDR3 is 14 amino acids long. Looked up from germline, CDR1 is KGHDR and CDR2 is SFDVKD.

This clone was seen just once. This chain joins TRBV9 and TRBJ1-3; D remains unclear. Germline loops: CDR1 SGDLS, CDR2 YYNGEE. The CDR3 is 17 amino acids. Trimming cost V 1 base and J 0 bases, with 14 bases left between them. CDR3 nucleotide sequence: TGTGCCAGCAGCGTAACCCGGTCGTCGGGCTCTGGAAACACCATATATTTT. This encodes CASSVTRSSGSGNTIYF.

The rearrangement uses TRBV5-1 and TRBJ1-1; 7 nucleotides agree with TRBD1. Germline CDR1 reads SGHRS; CDR2 reads YFSETQ. This CDR3 has 15 residues. With V trimmed by 4 bases and J by 1 base, 7 bases remained unmatched. The CDR3 coding sequence is TGCGCCAGCAGCGGAAGACAGGGACAGAACACTGAAGCTTTCTTT. Its protein is CASSGRQGQNTEAFF.

This sequence joins TRBV7-8 and TRBJ2-1; the D is unclear. CDR1 is SGHVS and CDR2 is FQNEAQ in the germline V gene. The CDR3 totals 15 residues. The V end lost 5 bases, the J end lost 3 bases, and 14 bases lay between the germline ends. This CDR3 reads CASSTELGIYNEQFF. In DNA form, the CDR3 reads TGTGCCAGCAGCACGGAGTTAGGAATCTACAATGAGCAGTTCTTC.

In its sample, this clone was seen a few times. This chain links TRBV19 with TRBJ2-2; 11 bases fit TRBD1. V gave up 2 bases and J gave up 4 bases; unmatched junction bases: 6. Germline CDR1 reads LNHDA; CDR2 reads SQIVND (reference sequence). CDR3 length: 17 residues. In DNA, the CDR3 is TGTGCCAGTAGTATAAAGGGACAGGGGGTTAGCACCGGGGAGCTGTTTTTT. This gives the protein CASSIKGQGVSTGELFF.

The chain employs TRBV19 and TRBJ1-6; maybe TRBD1 (5 bases). The V and J ends lost 4 bases and 9 bases respectively, with 13 bases between them. CDR3 length: 14 amino acids. Germline CDR1 and CDR2: LNHDA and SQIVND (reference sequence). CDR3 sequence (DNA): TGTGCCAGTAGTACCCGCAGGGCTGGTTCACCCCTCCACTTT. Translating it yields CASSTRRAGSPLHF.

This clone was seen more than once but under ten times. The chain uses TRBV2 and TRBJ2-1; 10 bases match TRBD2. The V gene's germline CDR1 is SNHLY and CDR2 FYNNEI. V lost 6 bases and J lost 3; bases outside the gene matches: 5. This CDR3 region has 15 residues. Written as DNA, the CDR3 is TGTGCCAGCAGGTCTAAGCGGGAGGGCTACAATGAGCAGTTCTTC. Its protein product is CASRSKREGYNEQFF.